The clone carrying this TCR beta chain is a singleton in its sample. The CDR3 spans 15 residues. The ends lost 4 bases at V and 6 bases at J; junction bases unmatched: 8. Germline V gives CDR1 SGDLS, CDR2 YYNGEE. The record originates from a study of blood T cell repertoires in COVID-19. As handled by the study authors: Using reference gene primer amplification, nucleated cell counts were estimated. Only in-frame clones appear in the TCRdb table, and some are missing; sequencing was by immunoSEQ multiplex PCR. V, J and clone size reflect that table, while D and trimming were determined from the DNA. The sample includes about 47,000 clones, roughly four fifths of them seen just once.

V usage is TRBV9 and J usage is TRBJ1-5, with 9 bases that match TRBD1. The sequence derives from a human donor with acute or convalescent COVID-19. The donor label of this sample is uncertain. Sequencing used peripheral blood. CDR3 residues: CASSPPGTGPQPQHF. Here the CDR3 DNA reads TGTGCCAGCAGCCCACCGGGGACAGGGCCTCAGCCCCAGCATTTT.